One sample yielded the 31 T cell receptor beta chains listed below, sequenced in a study of early T cells in non-severe SARS-CoV-2 infection. MiXCR, run by TCRdb on the 5' RACE reads, gives a single entry per CDR3 protein. The sample carries roughly 100,000 distinct CDR3 sequences, approximately 14% recorded once. Source material: whole blood. These receptors were taken from an adult who was a healthcare worker with PCR-confirmed SARS-CoV-2 infection or an uninfected control (not recorded which).

Here the CDR3 DNA reads TGTGCCTGGAGGATGGAATTGAACACTGAAGCTTTCTTT. Translated, it gives CAWRMELNTEAFF. The chain employs TRBV30 and TRBJ1-1; D remains unclear. The CDR3 consists of 13 residues. The germline V gene encodes CDR1 GTSNPN and CDR2 SVGIG (reference sequence). V was clipped by 3 bases and J by 0 bases, with 8 bases between them.

This clonotype was counted between two and nine times. The chain joins TRBV24-1 to TRBJ1-1; D not resolved. This CDR3 is 11 amino acids long. CDR1 KGHDR and CDR2 SFDVKD come from the germline V gene. V was clipped by 5 bases and J by 10 bases, with 10 bases between them. The CDR3 DNA reads TGTGCCACCAGTGGAGGTGTAGGAGCTTTCTTT. This gives the protein CATSGGVGAFF.

The V gene is TRBV12-3 or TRBV12-4, the J gene TRBJ1-1; D unresolved. V lost 3 bases and J 10 bases, leaving 12 bases between the germline ends. CDR3 size: 12 residues. CDR3 nucleotide sequence: TGTGCCAGCAGTTTTCCGCGATCGCGAGCTTTCTTT. It specifies CASSFPRSRAFF.

The chain is built from TRBV5-5 and TRBJ1-6; D unresolved. Germline CDR1 and CDR2: SGHKS and YYEKEE (reference sequence). This CDR3 contains 13 residues. Trimming took 4 bases from V and 7 from J, leaving 9 bases between them. CDR3 coding DNA: TGTGCCAGCAGCACCGGTCCGAATTCACCCCTCCACTTT. Protein product: CASSTGPNSPLHF.

There are many counts of this clonotype. V usage is TRBV7-6 and J usage is TRBJ2-1; D may be TRBD1 (6 bases). Trimming took 4 bases from V and 10 from J, leaving 20 bases between them. This CDR3 is built from 15 residues. CDR1 is SGHVS, CDR2 FNYEAQ, per germline. Written as DNA, the CDR3 is TGTGCCAGCAGCTCGAAGACAGGAGAGCTTCTAGAGCAGTTCTTC. It yields the protein CASSSKTGELLEQFF.

This clonotype was recorded many times. The rearrangement uses TRBV12-3 or TRBV12-4 and TRBJ2-4; 9 bases match TRBD2. The CDR3 covers 13 residues. The V and J ends lost 8 bases and 5 bases, in that order; junction bases with no gene match: 4. The chain's CDR3 is CASGRGGENIQYF. In DNA, the CDR3 is TGTGCCAGCGGGCGGGGGGGTGAAAACATTCAGTACTTC.

This clonotype was seen only a few times. The chain combines TRBV20-1 with TRBJ2-5, with TRBD2 as a possible D gene (7 bases). Trimming removed 6 bases from V and 5 bases from J, with 22 bases in between. The V gene's germline CDR1 is DFQATT and CDR2 SNEGSKA (reference sequence). The CDR3 is 15 amino acids. The CDR3 sequence is CSARLPGGRSETQYF. As DNA, the CDR3 is TGCAGTGCCCGCTTGCCGGGGGGCCGTTCGGAGACCCAGTACTTC.

The chain carries TRBV28 and TRBJ1-2, with D perhaps TRBD1 (5 bases). Germline-derived CDR1 and CDR2 are MDHEN and SYDVKM. With 2 bases removed from V and 5 bases from J, the gap between germline ends came to 15 bases. The CDR3 runs 15 residues. The CDR3 loop reads CASSLAVGAFYGYTF. The CDR3 nucleotides read TGTGCCAGCAGTTTAGCGGTAGGGGCGTTTTATGGCTACACCTTC.

This clonotype has only a few counts. This sequence joins TRBV5-1 and TRBJ2-7, with D possibly TRBD1 on 6 matching bases. The CDR3 contains 15 residues. V lost 0 bases to trimming and J lost 0 bases, with 10 bases between them. Germline CDR1 SGHRS, CDR2 YFSETQ. This CDR3 is CASSLGQGYSYEQYF. Written as DNA, the CDR3 is TGCGCCAGCAGCTTGGGGCAGGGGTACTCCTACGAGCAGTACTTC.

This clonotype was seen a few times. Germline is not matched at one junction end, which may reflect a read error. The chain carries TRBV27 and TRBJ2-2; TRBD2 agrees at 8 bases. Germline V lookup: CDR1 MNHEY, CDR2 SMNVEV (reference sequence). The CDR3 spans 17 residues. CDR3 region: CASSRWRGDVNAGELFF. CDR3 sequence (DNA): TGTGCCAGCAGTCGTTGGCGGGGGGACGTGAACGCCGGGGAGCTGTTTTTT.

This clonotype occurred many times. J is TRBJ1-4 and V is TRBV29-1; 9 bases map to TRBD1. CDR1 is SQVTM and CDR2 is ANQGSEA in the germline V gene. Trimming removed 7 bases from V and 10 bases from J; junction bases left unmatched: 13. The CDR3 contains 14 residues. CDR3 region: CSAELGQGAGKLFF. CDR3 sequence (DNA): TGCAGCGCCGAATTGGGACAGGGTGCGGGAAAACTGTTTTTT.

A few counts support this clonotype. The genes are TRBV7-9 and TRBJ2-3, with D unresolved. Germline lookup yields CDR1 SEHNR and CDR2 FQNEAQ (reference sequence). This CDR3 is built from 13 residues. Trimming shortened V by 1 base and J by 3 bases, and 5 bases separated the two germline ends. The CDR3 loop is CASSLDKTDTQYF. The DNA for the CDR3 is TGTGCCAGCAGCTTAGATAAAACAGATACGCAGTATTTT.

The chain employs TRBV7-3 and TRBJ1-1; D unresolved. The CDR3 runs 14 residues. V dropped 5 bases and J dropped 1 base, with 11 bases sitting between them. Germline V gene data show CDR1 as SGHTA and CDR2 as FQGTGA. CDR3: CASSPGAGNTEAFF. The CDR3 DNA sequence: TGTGCCAGCAGCCCAGGCGCAGGGAACACTGAAGCTTTCTTT.

This clonotype was seen only a few times. The CDR3 region has the DNA TGTGCCAGCTGGGGACAGGTCCTCCATCAGCCCCAGCATTTT. Its translation is CASWGQVLHQPQHF. V and J are TRBV28 and TRBJ1-5, with 8 bases fitting TRBD1. The germline V gene has CDR1 MDHEN and CDR2 SYDVKM. The CDR3 is 14 residues long. Trimming removed 8 bases from V and 5 bases from J; junction bases left unmatched: 8.

The chain links TRBV6-5 to TRBJ2-2; 8 bases are shared with TRBD1. This CDR3 is built from 15 residues. V lost 6 bases and J lost 4; bases outside the gene matches: 7. Germline values: CDR1 MNHEY, CDR2 SVGAGI. CDR3 coding DNA: TGTGCCAGCAGCAGCAGGGGGCTGGGCACCGGGGAGCTGTTTTTT. Translated: CASSSRGLGTGELFF.

The sample holds many counts of this clonotype. The J gene is TRBJ1-1, the V gene TRBV7-2; D remains ambiguous. The V end was cut by 2 bases, the J end by 6 bases, with 16 bases between. The CDR3 extends over 15 amino acids. Per the germline V gene, CDR1 is SGHTA and CDR2 is FQGNSA. In DNA, the CDR3 is TGTGCCAGCAGCTTATTAAGTCCCCGAGGGTCTGAAGCTTTCTTT. Translated, it gives CASSLLSPRGSEAFF.

This chain connects TRBV3-1 to TRBJ2-1, with TRBD1 matching over 8 bases. V dropped 3 bases and J dropped 8; count of bases not matched to a gene: 15. Per the germline V gene, CDR1 is LGHDT and CDR2 is YNNKEL (reference sequence). The CDR3 is made up of 17 amino acids. This CDR3 reads CASSHLRGQAGWYEQFF. CDR3 DNA sequence: TGTGCCAGCAGCCATCTCCGGGGACAGGCTGGGTGGTATGAGCAGTTCTTC.

This chain connects TRBV10-3 to TRBJ2-3; D unresolved. Germline-derived CDR1 and CDR2 are ENHRY and SYGVKD. Trimming took off 6 bases at V and 0 bases at J, with 7 bases between the two ends. The CDR3 is made up of 13 amino acids. The DNA of the CDR3 is TGTGCCATCAGGCTGATTAGCACAGATACGCAGTATTTT. Translated: CAIRLISTDTQYF.

This clonotype appeared a few times. This chain joins TRBV3-1 and TRBJ2-2; tentatively, D is TRBD2 (6 bases). This CDR3 contains 15 residues. Germline CDR1 is LGHDT and CDR2 is YNNKEL (reference sequence). The V and J ends lost 5 bases and 2 bases respectively, with 12 bases between them. The CDR3 DNA is TGTGCCAGCAGCAAAGGGACTTTCAACACCGGGGAGCTGTTTTTT. Translating gives CASSKGTFNTGELFF.

A note on this clonotype: This may be a read error, as it is one base from a much larger clone. The rearrangement links TRBV6-2 or TRBV6-3 to TRBJ2-7; no definite D call. The CDR3 extends over 11 amino acids. V was shortened by 2 bases and J by 3 bases, with 2 bases between the two germline ends. Germline values: CDR1 MNHEY, CDR2 SVGEGT. CDR3 in DNA: TGTGCCAGCAGTTACCTCTACGAGCAGTACTTC. Translating gives CASSYLYEQYF.

This clonotype was counted a few times. The chain couples TRBV6-5 to TRBJ1-4, with 11 bases that match TRBD1. Germline CDR1 reads MNHEY; CDR2 reads SVGAGI. The CDR3 spans 17 residues. After removal of 6 bases from V and 4 bases from J, the junction contained 10 bases not matched to a gene. CDR3 in DNA: TGTGCCAGCAGCCACAGGACAGGGGGCCACCATAATGAAAAACTGTTTTTT. Its protein product is CASSHRTGGHHNEKLFF.

With respect to this clonotype: Its ends do not fully match the called genes, so a read error is possible. The chain combines TRBV7-7 with TRBJ2-6; the D gene is possibly TRBD1 (7 bases). Germline CDR1 SSHAT, CDR2 FNYEAQ (reference sequence). This CDR3 region has 17 residues. This CDR3 is CASSAGQPSSGANVLTF. CDR3 bases: TGTGCTAGCAGCGCGGGACAGCCCAGCTCTGGGGCCAACGTCCTGACTTTC.

The rearrangement uses TRBV4-2 and TRBJ2-2; TRBD1 matches at 8 bases. The CDR3 totals 15 residues. Germline CDR1 LGHNA, CDR2 YNFKEQ. V trimming: 0 bases; J trimming: 5 bases; junction bases outside the gene matches: 2. The CDR3 DNA is TGTGCCAGCAGCCAAGACAGACAGGGGACCGGGGAGCTGTTTTTT. This translates into CASSQDRQGTGELFF.

The chain is built from TRBV29-1 and TRBJ1-1, with a possible D match to TRBD1 (5 bases). This CDR3 is built from 13 residues. Germline CDR1 is SQVTM and CDR2 is ANQGSEA. The V end lost 3 bases, the J end lost 1 base, and 9 bases lay between the germline ends. This CDR3 reads CSVEGGANTEAFF. For the CDR3, the DNA is TGCAGCGTTGAGGGGGGTGCGAACACTGAAGCTTTCTTT.

The chain joins TRBV5-4 to TRBJ2-7; tentatively, D is TRBD2 (5 bases). Germline loops: CDR1 SGHNT, CDR2 YYREEE (reference sequence). V was shortened by 4 bases and J by 4 bases, with 15 bases between the two germline ends. This CDR3 is 14 amino acids long. Written as DNA, the CDR3 is TGTGCCAGCAGCCTCCGAACTAGGCAATACGAGCAGTACTTC. The encoded protein is CASSLRTRQYEQYF.

The table lists this clonotype with a few counts. The chain links TRBV7-2 to TRBJ2-3, with 11 bases that match TRBD2. Germline V gene sequence: CDR1 SGHTA, CDR2 FQGNSA. CDR3 length equals 13 residues. J lost 8 bases, V lost 4 bases, and 2 bases had no gene match. The CDR3 DNA is TGTGCCAGCAGCTCCGGGACTAGCGGTACGCAGTATTTT. This sequence encodes CASSSGTSGTQYF.

The rearrangement joins TRBV9 to TRBJ1-3, with D perhaps matching TRBD1 (5 bases). Trimming took off 0 bases at V and 0 bases at J, with 7 bases between the two ends. Germline V CDR1 and CDR2: SGDLS, YYNGEE. The CDR3 contains 15 residues. CDR3 nucleotide sequence: TGTGCCAGCAGCGTAGAGGGGAGCTCTGGAAACACCATATATTTT. This encodes CASSVEGSSGNTIYF. The variable domain in full, completed from reference TRBV9 and TRBJ1-3, reads DSGVTQTPKHLITATGQRVTLRCSPRSGDLSVYWYQQSLDQGLQFLIQYYNGEERAKGNILERFSAQQFPDLHSELNLSSLELGDSALYFCASSVEGSSGNTIYFGEGSWLTVV.

This clonotype was picked up a small number of times. This sequence joins TRBV6-5 and TRBJ1-1; a possible D gene is TRBD1 (6 bases). With 6 bases removed from V and 2 bases from J, the gap between germline ends came to 16 bases. The CDR3 runs to 15 residues. Germline V gives CDR1 MNHEY, CDR2 SVGAGI. The DNA for the CDR3 is TGTGCCAGCAGCAGACAGGCCCCAATTAACACTGAAGCTTTCTTT. Residues: CASSRQAPINTEAFF.

V usage is TRBV6-5 and J usage is TRBJ2-5, with TRBD2 matching 7 bases. With V trimmed by 7 bases and J by 1 base, 6 bases remained unmatched. From germline, CDR1 is MNHEY and CDR2 SVGAGI. The CDR3 is 14 amino acids. The CDR3 sequence is CASTGTNGQETQYF. The CDR3 region has the DNA TGTGCCAGCACAGGGACTAACGGCCAAGAGACCCAGTACTTC.

This clonotype appeared a few times. J is TRBJ2-1 and V is TRBV4-2; the D gene is possibly TRBD2 (7 bases). The CDR3 is 16 amino acids. Trimming shortened V by 3 bases and J by 0 bases, and 12 bases separated the two germline ends. CDR1 is LGHNA, CDR2 YNFKEQ, per germline. DNA of the CDR3: TGTGCCAGCAGCCAGGGGGGGCCAAACTCCTACAATGAGCAGTTCTTC. Translating it yields CASSQGGPNSYNEQFF.

The chain links TRBV6-5 to TRBJ1-2; the D gene is possibly TRBD1 (5 bases). The V end was cut by 7 bases, the J end by 2 bases, with 20 bases between. From germline, CDR1 is MNHEY and CDR2 SVGAGI. The length of the CDR3 is 16 residues. The CDR3 DNA reads TGTGCCAGCACCCACCGGCGGCAGGGCTTAAACTATGGCTACACCTTC. Its translation: CASTHRRQGLNYGYTF.